This T cell receptor beta chain was recorded in a study of T cell responses to AZD1222 COVID-19 vaccine. This table comes from immunoSEQ multiplex PCR, and its TCRdb copy is limited to in-frame clones, with some not included. The data contain about 150,000 clones, about 91% of them singletons. The CDR3 consists of 13 residues. Trimming took off 4 bases at V and 2 bases at J, with 7 bases between the two ends. Per the germline V gene, CDR1 is MNHEY and CDR2 is SVGAGI. The rearrangement joins TRBV6-5 to TRBJ2-3; D not certain. The sequencing here drew on peripheral blood, taken on day 0 of AZD1222 vaccination. The receptor's source is an adult in good health. CDR3 sequence reads: CASSSSITDTQYF. DNA of the CDR3: TGTGCCAGCAGTTCCTCCATCACAGATACGCAGTATTTT.